This T cell receptor beta chain was documented in a study of lymphopenia after photon versus proton radiotherapy. Notes on the study in general: Better survival with proton therapy was suggested as possible, not demonstrated.

A remark on this clone: Its antigen is currently unknown.

J lost 5 bases, V lost 6 bases, and 1 base had no gene match. CDR3 length: 12 residues. Germline CDR1 reads MNHEY; CDR2 reads SVGAGI. Only in-frame clones appear in the TCRdb table, and some are missing; sequencing was by immunoSEQ multiplex PCR. Here the sample spans 15,000 to 20,000 clones, around 85% being singletons. This chain joins TRBV6-5 and TRBJ1-5; 7 bases match TRBD1. The TCR comes from a man aged 70-80 years with pancreatic cancer. The sequencing used peripheral blood, collected from a patient treated with proton-based radiotherapy. The CDR3 loop is CASRQGDQPQHF. CDR3 nucleotides: TGTGCCAGCAGGCAGGGGGATCAGCCCCAGCATTTT.